The clone carrying this T cell receptor (beta chain) occurred a few times. The target antigen is unknown. V gave up 8 bases and J gave up 6 bases, with 13 bases separating them. Germline loops: CDR1 SEHNR, CDR2 FQNEAQ (reference sequence). The CDR3 loop spans 12 amino acids. The data were obtained in a study of beta chain features in type 1 diabetes. General study points: TCRB CDR3s from Type 1 diabetes patients were moderately but significantly shorter in all four CD4+ subsets.

Since all of the isolated RNA was reverse transcribed, expressed TCRB transcripts were what got sequenced. Samples of naive, central memory and regulatory T cells yielded a mean of about 3.6 million reads. The method was immunoSEQ multiplex PCR; TCRdb's version includes in-frame clones alone and lacks a portion of them. The sample shows 200,000 to 300,000 clones, about 11% of them seen only once. The genes are TRBV7-9 and TRBJ1-2, with a weak D call TRBD1 (5 bases). The sequencing input was naive CD4+ T cells from blood. The sequence was collected from a man younger than 40 with type 1 diabetes. DNA of the CDR3: TGTGCCAGCGGTGGGGGGAAACATGGCTACACCTTC. Protein sequence: CASGGGKHGYTF.